One and the same sample provided the 8 T cell receptor beta chains below, sequenced in a study of control samples from healthy donors and cancer patients. Assay used: immunoSEQ multiplex PCR; TCRdb lists only in-frame clones, some missing. The sample shows 100,000 to 150,000 clones, roughly 87% of them seen only once. Sequencing was performed on blood. The receptors come from a man between 18 and 29 years old in good health.

This chain connects TRBV19 to TRBJ2-7; 8 bases are a match to TRBD1. Germline V gene sequence: CDR1 LNHDA, CDR2 SQIVND (reference sequence). The CDR3 loop spans 17 amino acids. The V and J ends lost 5 bases and 4 bases, in that order; junction bases with no gene match: 16. The CDR3 reads CASSATFAGGGRYEQYF. CDR3 DNA sequence: TGTGCCAGTAGTGCCACGTTTGCAGGGGGCGGAAGGTACGAGCAGTACTTC.

The chain links TRBV7-2 to TRBJ2-3; 10 positions match TRBD2. CDR3 length: 19 residues. Germline V gene sequence: CDR1 SGHTA, CDR2 FQGNSA. Losses at the gene ends were 2 bases for V and 0 bases for J; bases not matched to a gene: 11. The CDR3 region has the DNA TGTGCCAGCAGCTTAAGGTCTAGCGGGAGAACCTCTAGCACAGATACGCAGTATTTT. Amino acid sequence: CASSLRSSGRTSSTDTQYF.

The genes are TRBV10-1 and TRBJ2-2, with D possibly being TRBD1 (5 bases). Per the germline V gene, CDR1 is WNHNN and CDR2 is SYGVQD (reference sequence). With 1 base removed from V and 6 bases from J, the gap between germline ends came to 12 bases. The CDR3 runs 15 residues. CDR3 bases: TGCGCCAGCAGTGAGTTCCAGCAGGGTCCCGGGGAGCTGTTTTTT. Translation: CASSEFQQGPGELFF.

For the CDR3, the DNA is TGTGCCAGCAGCTTGGGGGGGCCGAGCTATGGCTACACCTTC. It codes for CASSLGGPSYGYTF. The chain recombines TRBV5-6 with TRBJ1-2; the D gene is possibly TRBD1 (6 bases). CDR3 length equals 14 residues. Germline V gene sequence: CDR1 SGHDT, CDR2 YYEEEE. V was shortened by 0 bases and J by 4 bases, with 10 bases between the two germline ends.

J is TRBJ1-2 and V is TRBV2; TRBD1 matches at 7 bases. Trimming took 4 bases from V and 5 from J; bases not matched to a gene: 4. The CDR3 runs to 13 residues. Looked up from germline, CDR1 is SNHLY and CDR2 is FYNNEI. The CDR3 loop is CASSGQGRYGYTF. In DNA form, the CDR3 reads TGTGCCAGCAGTGGACAGGGAAGATATGGCTACACCTTC.

As to this clone: One end of the junction varies from germline; a read error may be responsible. This chain connects TRBV11-3 to TRBJ2-3; TRBD1 agrees at 10 bases. Germline V gives CDR1 SGHNT, CDR2 YENEEA. The CDR3 consists of 15 residues. CDR3: CASSLGQGATDMQYF. CDR3 sequence (DNA): TGTGCCAGCAGCTTAGGACAGGGGGCTACAGATATGCAGTATTTT.

The chain uses TRBV18 and TRBJ1-1; 9 positions match TRBD1. J was trimmed by 5 bases and V by 1 base; bases with no gene match: 2. This CDR3 is 14 amino acids long. CDR1 and CDR2 from the germline V gene are KGHSH and LQKENI. Here the CDR3 DNA reads TGTGCCAGCTCACCACAGGGACAGGGAACTGAAGCTTTCTTT. It is translated as CASSPQGQGTEAFF.

The chain employs TRBV5-1 and TRBJ1-1; D unclear. Trimming stripped 4 bases from V and 0 bases from J, with 13 bases between. This CDR3 region has 15 residues. CDR1 SGHRS and CDR2 YFSETQ come from the germline V gene. This chain's CDR3 is CASSPEVVVNTEAFF. CDR3 coding DNA: TGCGCCAGCAGCCCGGAGGTAGTCGTGAACACTGAAGCTTTCTTT.